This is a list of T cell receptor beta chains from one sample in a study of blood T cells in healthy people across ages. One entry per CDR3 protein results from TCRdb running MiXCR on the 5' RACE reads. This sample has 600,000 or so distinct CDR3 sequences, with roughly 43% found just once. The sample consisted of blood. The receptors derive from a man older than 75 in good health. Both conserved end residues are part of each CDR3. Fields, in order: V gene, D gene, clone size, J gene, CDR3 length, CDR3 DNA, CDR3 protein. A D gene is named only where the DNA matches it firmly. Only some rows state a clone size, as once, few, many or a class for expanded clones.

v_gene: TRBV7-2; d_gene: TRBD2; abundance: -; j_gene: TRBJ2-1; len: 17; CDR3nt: TGTGCCAGCAGCCTCAGACCAGGAACTAGCGGGTTCAATGAGCAGTTCTTC; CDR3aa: CASSLRPGTSGFNEQFF
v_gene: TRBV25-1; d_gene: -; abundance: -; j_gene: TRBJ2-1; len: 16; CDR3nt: TGTGCCAGCAGTGAATCCGCTAGCGCAGCCTACAATGAGCAGTTCTTC; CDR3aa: CASSESASAAYNEQFF
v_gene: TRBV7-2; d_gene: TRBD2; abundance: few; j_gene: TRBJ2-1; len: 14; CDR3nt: TGTGCCAGCAGCCCCGGACTAGGGTACAATGAGCAGTTCTTC; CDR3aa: CASSPGLGYNEQFF
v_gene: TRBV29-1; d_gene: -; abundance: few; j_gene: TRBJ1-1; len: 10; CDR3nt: TGCAGCGTTGAGAATTACGAAGCTTTCTTT; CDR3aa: CSVENYEAFF
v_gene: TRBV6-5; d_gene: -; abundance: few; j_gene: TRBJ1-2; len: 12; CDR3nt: TGTGCCAGCAGGGCACAGGACTATGGCTACACCTTC; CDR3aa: CASRAQDYGYTF
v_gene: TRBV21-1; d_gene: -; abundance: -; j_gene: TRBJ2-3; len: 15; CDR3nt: TGTGCCAGCACCCGAAGGGAGGGGAGCACAGATACGCAGTATTTT; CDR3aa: CASTRREGSTDTQYF
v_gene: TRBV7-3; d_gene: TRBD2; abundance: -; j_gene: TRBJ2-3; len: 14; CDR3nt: TGTGCCAGCAGCCCCGGGACTAGGTTGGGTACGCAGTATTTT; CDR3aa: CASSPGTRLGTQYF
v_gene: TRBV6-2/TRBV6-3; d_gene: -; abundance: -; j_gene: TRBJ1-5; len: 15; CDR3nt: TGTGCCAGCAGTTACCGTGCGATTAGCAATCAGCCCCAGCATTTT; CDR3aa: CASSYRAISNQPQHF
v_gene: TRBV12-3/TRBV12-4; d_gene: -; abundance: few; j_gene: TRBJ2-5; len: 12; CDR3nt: TGTGCCAGCAGTTTACCCCTAGAGACCCAGTACTTC; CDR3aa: CASSLPLETQYF
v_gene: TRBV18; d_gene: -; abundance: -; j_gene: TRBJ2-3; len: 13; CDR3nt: TGTGCCAGCTCACCCCCGGTCAGAGATACGCAGTATTTT; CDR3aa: CASSPPVRDTQYF
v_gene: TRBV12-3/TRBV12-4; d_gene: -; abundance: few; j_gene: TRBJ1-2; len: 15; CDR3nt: TGTGCCAGCAGTCGCCAGTCGGGGGGCTTTGGCGGCTACACCTTC; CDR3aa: CASSRQSGGFGGYTF
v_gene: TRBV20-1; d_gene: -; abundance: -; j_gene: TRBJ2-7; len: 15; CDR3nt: TGCAGTGCTAGAGGGGTAGGGAGGTCGACCTACGAGCAGTACTTC; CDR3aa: CSARGVGRSTYEQYF
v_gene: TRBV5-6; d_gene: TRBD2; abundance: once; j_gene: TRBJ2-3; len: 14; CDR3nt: TGTGCCAGCACCCCGGGGGGGAGCACAGATACGCAGTATTTT; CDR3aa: CASTPGGSTDTQYF
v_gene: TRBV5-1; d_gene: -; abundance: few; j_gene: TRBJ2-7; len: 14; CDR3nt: TGCGCCAGCAGCGTCGGACAAGGTCCCTACGAGCAGTACTTC; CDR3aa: CASSVGQGPYEQYF
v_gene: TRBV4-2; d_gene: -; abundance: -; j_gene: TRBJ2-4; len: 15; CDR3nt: TGTGCCAGCAGCCGCGACCAGATCCCCAAAAACATTCAGTACTTC; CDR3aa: CASSRDQIPKNIQYF
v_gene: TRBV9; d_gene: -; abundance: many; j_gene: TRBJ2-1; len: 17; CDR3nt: TGTGCCAGCAGCGTAGTAGGAGCGGGACAGACTGGCAATGAGCAGTTCTTC; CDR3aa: CASSVVGAGQTGNEQFF
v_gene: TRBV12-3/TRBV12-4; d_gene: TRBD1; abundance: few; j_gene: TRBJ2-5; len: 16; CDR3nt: TGTGCCAGCAGCCTTGCCCTCCGGACAGGCGAAGAGACCCAGTACTTC; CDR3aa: CASSLALRTGEETQYF
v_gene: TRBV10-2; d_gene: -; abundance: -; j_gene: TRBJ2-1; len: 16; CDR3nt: TGCGCCAGCAGTGAGTACGTGGGACCCTCCTACAATGAGCAGTTCTTC; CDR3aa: CASSEYVGPSYNEQFF
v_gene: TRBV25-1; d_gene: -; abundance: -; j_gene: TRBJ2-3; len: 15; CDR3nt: TGTGCCAGCAGTGAAATGGTAACAGGCACAGATACGCAGTATTTT; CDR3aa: CASSEMVTGTDTQYF
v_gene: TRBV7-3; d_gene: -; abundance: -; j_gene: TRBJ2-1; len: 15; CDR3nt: TGTGCCAGCAGCCCCGGGGGGCTCAGCAGCAATGAGCAGTTCTTC; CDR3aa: CASSPGGLSSNEQFF
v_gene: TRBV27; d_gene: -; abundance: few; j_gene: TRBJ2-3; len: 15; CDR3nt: TGTGCCAGCACTCCCCGGGACTTAGCACGGGGTACGCAGTATTTT; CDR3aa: CASTPRDLARGTQYF
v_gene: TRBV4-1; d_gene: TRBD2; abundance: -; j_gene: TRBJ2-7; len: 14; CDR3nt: TGCGCCAGCAGCCTTAGCGGGGGGAACTACGAGCAGTACTTC; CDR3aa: CASSLSGGNYEQYF
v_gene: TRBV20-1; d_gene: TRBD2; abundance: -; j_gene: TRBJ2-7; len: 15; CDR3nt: TGCAGTGCCAAACATGGGACTAGCGGGAGCCACGAGCAGTACTTC; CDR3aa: CSAKHGTSGSHEQYF
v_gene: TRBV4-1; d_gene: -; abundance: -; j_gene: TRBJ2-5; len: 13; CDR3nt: TGCGCCAGCAGCCCTCCAGGGTCCAATGAGCAGTACTTC; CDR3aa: CASSPPGSNEQYF
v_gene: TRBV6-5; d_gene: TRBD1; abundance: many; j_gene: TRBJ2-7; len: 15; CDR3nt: TGTGCCAGCAGTTACTCGCGACAGGGCAGGCACGAGCAGTACTTC; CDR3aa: CASSYSRQGRHEQYF
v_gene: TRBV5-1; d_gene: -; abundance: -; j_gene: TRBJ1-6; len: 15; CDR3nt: TGCGCCAGCAGCTTGGGGCGCCGCTATAATTCATCCCCCCACTTT; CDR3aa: CASSLGRRYNSSPHF
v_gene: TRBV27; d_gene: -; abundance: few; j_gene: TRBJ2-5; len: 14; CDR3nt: TGTGCCAGCAGTTTATTTGGGGGTGGGGAGACCCAGTACTTC; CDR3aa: CASSLFGGGETQYF
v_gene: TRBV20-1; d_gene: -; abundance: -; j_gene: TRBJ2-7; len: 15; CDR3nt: TGCAGTGCTAGACGGCATGGTTTAGAAGCCTACGAGCAGTACTTC; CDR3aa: CSARRHGLEAYEQYF
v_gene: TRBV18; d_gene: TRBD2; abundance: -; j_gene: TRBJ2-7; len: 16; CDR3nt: TGTGCCAGCTCACCGGGACTAGCGGAATATTCCTACGAGCAGTACTTC; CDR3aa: CASSPGLAEYSYEQYF
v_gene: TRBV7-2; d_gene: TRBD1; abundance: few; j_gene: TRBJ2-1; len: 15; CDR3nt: TGTGCCAGCAGCTTAGCTACAGGGGGATCGAGTGAGCAGTTCTTC; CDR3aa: CASSLATGGSSEQFF
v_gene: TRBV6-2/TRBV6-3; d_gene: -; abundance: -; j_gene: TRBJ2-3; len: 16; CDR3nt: TGTGCCAGCAGTTACTCGAGAATAGATTCCACAGATACGCAGTATTTT; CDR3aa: CASSYSRIDSTDTQYF
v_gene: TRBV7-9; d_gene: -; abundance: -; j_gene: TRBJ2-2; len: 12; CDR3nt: TGTGCCAGCAGCTTAGACGCGAGGGAGCTGTTTTTT; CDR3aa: CASSLDARELFF
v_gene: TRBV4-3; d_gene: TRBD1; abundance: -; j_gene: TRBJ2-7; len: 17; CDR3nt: TGCGCCAGCAGCCAAGACGTAGGGGACAGGCTTTACAATGAGCAGTACTTC; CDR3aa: CASSQDVGDRLYNEQYF
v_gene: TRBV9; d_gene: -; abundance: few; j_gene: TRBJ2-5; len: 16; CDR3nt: TGTGCCAGCAGCGTACAACCAAGTTGGGGGCAAGAGACCCAGTACTTC; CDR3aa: CASSVQPSWGQETQYF
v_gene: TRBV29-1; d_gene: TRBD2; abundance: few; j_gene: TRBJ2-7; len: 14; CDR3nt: TGCAGCGTTGAAATAGCGGGGGGTCTTTACGAGCAGTACTTC; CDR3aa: CSVEIAGGLYEQYF
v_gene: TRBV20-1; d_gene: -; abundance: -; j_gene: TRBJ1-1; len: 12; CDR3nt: TGCAGTGCTCTCACAGGGAACACTGAAGCTTTCTTT; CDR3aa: CSALTGNTEAFF
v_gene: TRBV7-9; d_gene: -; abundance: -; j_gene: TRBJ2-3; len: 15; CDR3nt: TGTGCCAGCACCTTGGACAGCGGGGCGGGAGATACGCAGTATTTT; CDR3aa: CASTLDSGAGDTQYF
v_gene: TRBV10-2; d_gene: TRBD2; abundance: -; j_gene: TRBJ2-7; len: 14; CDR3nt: TGCGCCAGCACCGGAGCGGGGGGTGGATACGGGCAGTACTTC; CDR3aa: CASTGAGGGYGQYF
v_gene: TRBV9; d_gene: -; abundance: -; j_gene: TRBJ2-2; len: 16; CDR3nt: TGTGCCAGCAGCCAGGCCGGGACCCCAAACACCGGGGAGCTGTTTTTT; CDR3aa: CASSQAGTPNTGELFF
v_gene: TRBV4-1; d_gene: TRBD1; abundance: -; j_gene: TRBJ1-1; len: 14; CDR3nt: TGCGCCAGCAGCCACGCAACAGGGGACACTGAAGCTTTCTTT; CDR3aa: CASSHATGDTEAFF